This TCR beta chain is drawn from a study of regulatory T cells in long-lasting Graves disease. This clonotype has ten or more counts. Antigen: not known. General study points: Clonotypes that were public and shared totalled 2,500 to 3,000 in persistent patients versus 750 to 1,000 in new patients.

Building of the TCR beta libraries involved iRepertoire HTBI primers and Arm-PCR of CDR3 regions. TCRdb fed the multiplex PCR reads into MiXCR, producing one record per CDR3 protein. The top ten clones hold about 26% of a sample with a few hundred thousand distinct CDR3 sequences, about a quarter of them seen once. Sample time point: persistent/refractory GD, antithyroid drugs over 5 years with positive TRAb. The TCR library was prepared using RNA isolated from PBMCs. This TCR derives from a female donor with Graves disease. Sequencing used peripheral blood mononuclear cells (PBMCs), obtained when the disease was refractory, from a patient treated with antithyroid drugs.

CDR3 sequence (DNA): TGTGCCAGCAGCCCCAAGACAGGGGAAAATATATCACCCCAGCATTTT. Protein sequence: CASSPKTGENISPQHF. This rearrangement joins TRBV7-2 to TRBJ1-5; TRBD1 matches 8 bases. Trimming took 5 bases from V and 10 from J; bases not matched to a gene: 16. From germline, CDR1 is SGHTA and CDR2 FQGNSA. The CDR3 runs to 16 residues.